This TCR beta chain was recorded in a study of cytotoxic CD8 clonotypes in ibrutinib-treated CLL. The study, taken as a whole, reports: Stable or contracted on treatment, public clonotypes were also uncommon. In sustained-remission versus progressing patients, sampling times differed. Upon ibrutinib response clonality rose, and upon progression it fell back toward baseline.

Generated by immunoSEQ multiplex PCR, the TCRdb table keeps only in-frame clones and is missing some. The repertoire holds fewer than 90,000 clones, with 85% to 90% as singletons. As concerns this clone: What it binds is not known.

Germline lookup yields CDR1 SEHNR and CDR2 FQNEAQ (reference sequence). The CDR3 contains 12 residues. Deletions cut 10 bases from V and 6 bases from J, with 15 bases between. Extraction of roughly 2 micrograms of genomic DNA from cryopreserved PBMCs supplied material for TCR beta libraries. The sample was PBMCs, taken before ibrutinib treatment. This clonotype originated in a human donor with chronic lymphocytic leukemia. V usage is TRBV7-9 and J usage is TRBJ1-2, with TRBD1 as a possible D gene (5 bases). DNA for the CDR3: TGTGCCACTAAGAGGGGTTATGATGGCTACACCTTC. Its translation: CATKRGYDGYTF.